This record concerns one TCR beta chain sequence. The target antigen is unknown. The time point here: persistent/refractory GD, antithyroid drugs over 5 years with positive TRAb. PBMC-derived RNA was used for the TCR library. CDR1 is KGHDR and CDR2 is SFDVKD in the germline V gene. The CDR3 runs to 15 residues. TCR beta libraries were built with iRepertoire HTBI primers and Arm-PCR of CDR3 regions. TCRdb used MiXCR to reprocess the multiplex PCR reads, holding one entry per CDR3 protein. This sample has around 510,000 distinct CDR3 sequences, with roughly 20% found just once. This sample is drawn from a study of regulatory T cells in long-lasting Graves disease. Study findings and constraints: TRBV28, TRBJ1-2 and TRBJ2-5 emerged as the favored segments in persistent disease. Persistent Graves' disease cases displayed lower TCR diversity than newly diagnosed ones.

This chain joins TRBV24-1 and TRBJ2-5, with D possibly TRBD1 on 5 matching bases. Near its end, the DNA agrees better with TRBJ2-7, so the J call may be wrong. The sequences come from peripheral blood mononuclear cells (PBMCs), collected when the disease was refractory, from a patient treated with antithyroid drugs. This sequence was found in a female donor with Graves disease. The CDR3 region has the DNA TGTGCCACCCCCCAGGGTTTTCCTGTTTTCTACGAGCAGTACTTC. This codes for CATPQGFPVFYEQYF.